The 23 T cell receptor beta chains in this list originate from one sample, sequenced in a study of blood T cell repertoires in COVID-19. The assay was immunoSEQ multiplex PCR, and TCRdb's table has in-frame clones only and misses some. Of nearly 70,000 clones in the sample, roughly nine tenths were seen once. The sample was peripheral blood. The receptor set was obtained from a man aged 40-50 years with COVID-19, enrolled during active disease.

The gene calls are TRBV19 and TRBJ2-7; maybe TRBD2 (5 bases). In germline, CDR1 is LNHDA, CDR2 SQIVND (reference sequence). V lost 5 bases to trimming and J lost 6 bases, with 14 bases between them. The CDR3 totals 13 residues. As DNA, the CDR3 is TGTGCCAGTAGTCTATTGACTGCGGGCGAGCAGTACTTC. Its protein product is CASSLLTAGEQYF. Filled out from reference TRBV19 and TRBJ2-7, the complete variable domain reads DGGITQSPKYLFRKEGQNVTLSCEQNLNHDAMYWYRQDPGQGLRLIYYSQIVNDFQKGDIAEGYSVSREKKESFPLTVTSAQKNPTAFYLCASSLLTAGEQYFGPGTRLTVT.

This chain connects TRBV5-4 to TRBJ2-5; 9 bases match TRBD1. There are 15 residues in the CDR3. V was pared by 2 bases and J by 4 bases, with 6 bases of the junction left unmatched. Per germline, CDR1 SGHNT and CDR2 YYREEE (reference sequence). CDR3 residues: CASSLQGAGGETQYF. CDR3 DNA sequence: TGTGCCAGCAGCTTACAGGGGGCGGGTGGAGAGACCCAGTACTTC.

The chain combines TRBV5-1 with TRBJ2-5, with TRBD2 identical over 12 bases. Unmatched junction bases numbered 3, after V lost 4 bases and J lost 2 bases. CDR1 and CDR2 (germline): SGHRS, YFSETQ. This CDR3 has 15 residues. The CDR3 here is CASSLGTSGQETQYF. CDR3 nucleotide sequence: TGCGCCAGCAGCCTAGGGACTAGCGGGCAAGAGACCCAGTACTTC. Variable domain in full (rest from reference TRBV5-1 and TRBJ2-5): KAGVTQTPRYLIKTRGQQVTLSCSPISGHRSVSWYQQTPGQGLQFLFEYFSETQRNKGNFPGRFSGRQFSNSRSEMNVSTLELGDSALYLCASSLGTSGQETQYFGPGTRLLVL.

The chain is built from TRBV30 and TRBJ1-4; D remains unclear. The V gene's germline CDR1 is GTSNPN and CDR2 SVGIG (reference sequence). The V gene lost 1 base and the J gene lost 5 bases, with 11 bases spanning the gap. CDR3 size: 14 residues. CDR3 sequence: CAWSAVFFNEKLFF. CDR3 sequence (DNA): TGTGCCTGGAGTGCGGTATTTTTCAATGAAAAACTGTTTTTT.

The J gene is TRBJ2-1, the V gene TRBV10-3; possible D gene TRBD1, 6 bases. This CDR3 spans 16 amino acids. Germline V gene sequence: CDR1 ENHRY, CDR2 SYGVKD. The ends were cut back, 0 bases at V and 0 bases at J, with 9 bases in the middle. CDR3 DNA: TGTGCCATCAGTGAGTCGTGGGGGCGCTCCTACAATGAGCAGTTCTTC. It yields the protein CAISESWGRSYNEQFF.

The gene calls are TRBV27 and TRBJ1-6; D gene uncertain. The CDR3 extends over 15 amino acids. With 8 bases removed from V and 0 bases from J, the gap between germline ends came to 11 bases. CDR1 MNHEY and CDR2 SMNVEV come from the germline V gene (reference sequence). The CDR3 DNA sequence: TGTGCCAGCTCCCCTAGGAGCTCCTATAATTCACCCCTCCACTTT. This sequence encodes CASSPRSSYNSPLHF.

This clone has just one count. The rearrangement joins TRBV2 to TRBJ1-4, with no clear D. V was cut by 1 base and J by 10 bases, with 16 bases left in between. The CDR3 is 15 amino acids. Germline V gives CDR1 SNHLY, CDR2 FYNNEI. This CDR3 is CASSEVSRGFGKLFF. Written as DNA, the CDR3 is TGTGCCAGCAGTGAAGTCTCTAGAGGGTTCGGAAAACTGTTTTTT.

The CDR3 DNA sequence: TGTGCCAGCAGGACGGGACAGGGGTCCGCCAATGAAAAACTGTTTTTT. Protein sequence: CASRTGQGSANEKLFF. This chain uses TRBV11-2 with TRBJ1-4, with 10 bases lining up with TRBD1. CDR1 is SGHAT, CDR2 FQNNGV, per germline. J gave up 5 bases and V 6 bases, and 9 bases lay outside the gene matches. The CDR3 has 16 amino acids.

The rearrangement links TRBV3-1 (or the pseudogene TRBV3-2) to TRBJ2-7, with a tentative D call TRBD2 (6 bases). Trimming pared 1 base from V and 9 bases from J, leaving 13 bases between. The germline V gene encodes CDR1 LGHDT and CDR2 YNNKEL (reference sequence). The CDR3 has 13 amino acids. The CDR3 DNA reads TGTGCCAGCAGCCAAGTTGCTAGCGTGGCGCAGTACTTC. It is translated as CASSQVASVAQYF.

The V call is TRBV18, the J call TRBJ2-7; 8 positions match TRBD1. Germline values: CDR1 KGHSH, CDR2 LQKENI. V trimming: 5 bases; J trimming: 5 bases; junction bases outside the gene matches: 14. The length of the CDR3 is 16 residues. The CDR3 sequence: CASSRGSGQDRHEQYF. The CDR3 nucleotides read TGTGCCAGCTCAAGAGGTTCGGGACAGGATCGCCACGAGCAGTACTTC. The full variable domain, its missing parts supplied by reference TRBV18 and TRBJ2-7, is NAGVMQNPRHLVRRRGQEARLRCSPMKGHSHVYWYRQLPEEGLKFMVYLQKENIIDESGMPKERFSAEFPKEGPSILRIQQVVRGDSAAYFCASSRGSGQDRHEQYFGPGTRLTVT.

The V and J genes are TRBV9 and TRBJ2-1, with a weak D call TRBD2 (7 bases). The CDR3 is 15 amino acids. With 5 bases removed from V and 0 bases from J, the gap between germline ends came to 12 bases. Germline V CDR1 and CDR2: SGDLS, YYNGEE. This CDR3 reads CASSAGAGSYNEQFF. The CDR3 bases are TGTGCCAGCAGTGCGGGGGCCGGCTCCTACAATGAGCAGTTCTTC. Complete variable domain (other parts from reference TRBV9 and TRBJ2-1): DSGVTQTPKHLITATGQRVTLRCSPRSGDLSVYWYQQSLDQGLQFLIQYYNGEERAKGNILERFSAQQFPDLHSELNLSSLELGDSALYFCASSAGAGSYNEQFFGPGTRLTVL.

This clone was observed a single time. The chain is built from TRBV30 and TRBJ1-5; TRBD1 aligns across 9 bases. The CDR3 has 15 amino acids. The trim removed 0 bases at V and 5 bases at J, leaving 5 bases unmatched. Germline CDR1 and CDR2: GTSNPN and SVGIG (reference sequence). The chain's CDR3 is CAWSVLGTGHQPQHF. The CDR3 coding sequence is TGTGCCTGGAGTGTACTCGGGACAGGGCATCAGCCCCAGCATTTT.

This chain links TRBV6-6 with TRBJ2-7, with TRBD1 matching 11 bases. Germline V lookup: CDR1 MNHNY, CDR2 SVGAGI (reference sequence). CDR3 size: 15 residues. V was clipped by 2 bases and J by 3 bases; unmatched bases: 3. The DNA of the CDR3 is TGTGCCAGCAGTTACGGCGGGACAGGGGGCTACGAGCAGTACTTC. Translation gives CASSYGGTGGYEQYF.

J is TRBJ1-2 and V is TRBV12-5, with D perhaps TRBD1 (5 bases). With 3 bases removed from V and 10 bases from J, the gap between germline ends came to 15 bases. Germline V gene sequence: CDR1 LGHNT, CDR2 FRNRAP. The length of the CDR3 is 13 residues. Here the CDR3 reads CASGFNSGWAYTF. For the CDR3, the DNA is TGTGCTAGTGGTTTTAATTCAGGGTGGGCCTACACCTTC.

J is TRBJ1-1 and V is TRBV27; no clear D gene. The V end was cut by 3 bases, the J end by 1 base, with 12 bases between. CDR1 and CDR2 (germline): MNHEY, SMNVEV (reference sequence). The CDR3 extends over 15 amino acids. This CDR3 reads CASSLSRQQNTEAFF. CDR3 coding DNA: TGTGCCAGCAGTTTGTCCAGACAACAGAACACTGAAGCTTTCTTT.

This clone was seen once. The chain recombines TRBV4-1 with TRBJ1-6; D possibly corresponds to TRBD1 (5 bases). Germline CDR1 and CDR2: MGHRA and YSYEKL. Trimming stripped 2 bases from V and 6 bases from J, with 17 bases between. This CDR3 region has 17 residues. The CDR3 protein is CASSQSLSRQGNSPLHF. Written as DNA, the CDR3 is TGCGCCAGCAGCCAAAGTCTAAGCAGGCAGGGTAATTCACCCCTCCACTTT.

The rearrangement joins TRBV30 to TRBJ1-1; D is perhaps TRBD1 (5 bases). Germline V lookup: CDR1 GTSNPN, CDR2 SVGIG (reference sequence). The CDR3 consists of 13 residues. V was pared by 2 bases and J by 4 bases, with 11 bases between. The chain's CDR3 is CAWSRGGVTEAFF. The DNA of the CDR3 is TGTGCCTGGAGTAGGGGCGGGGTCACTGAAGCTTTCTTT.

This clone has a single count. The rearrangement links TRBV10-1 to TRBJ2-1; 7 nucleotides align to TRBD1. V was pared by 3 bases and J by 6 bases, with 5 bases of the junction left unmatched. The germline V gene has CDR1 WNHNN and CDR2 SYGVQD (reference sequence). This CDR3 has 14 amino acids. The CDR3 nucleotides read TGCGCCAGCAGTGATCGAGGGGGCGGCAATGAGCAGTTCTTC. Amino acid sequence: CASSDRGGGNEQFF.

The chain uses TRBV30 and TRBJ1-5; D perhaps matches TRBD1 (5 bases). The CDR3 has 17 residues. V was pared by 3 bases and J by 1 base, with 19 bases between. CDR1 GTSNPN and CDR2 SVGIG come from the germline V gene (reference sequence). The CDR3 region is CAWSAEGVSLSNQPQHF. CDR3 in DNA: TGTGCCTGGAGCGCAGAAGGGGTGTCCTTGAGCAATCAGCCCCAGCATTTT.

V and J are TRBV18 and TRBJ1-4; 10 bases are shared with TRBD1. The CDR3 runs 16 residues. Germline CDR1 KGHSH, CDR2 LQKENI. V was clipped by 1 base and J by 3 bases; unmatched bases: 2. CDR3 residues: CASSPLGQGSNEKLFF. The CDR3, as DNA: TGTGCCAGCTCACCACTGGGACAGGGGTCTAATGAAAAACTGTTTTTT.

In its sample, this clone was seen a few times. This chain joins TRBV5-1 and TRBJ1-1, with 7 bases fitting TRBD1. Germline CDR1 reads SGHRS; CDR2 reads YFSETQ. The CDR3 runs to 16 residues. With 3 bases clipped from V and 0 bases from J, the junction kept 8 bases outside the gene matches. For the CDR3, the DNA is TGCGCCAGCAGCTCGAGTCTGACAGGGCTGAACACTGAAGCTTTCTTT. Protein: CASSSSLTGLNTEAFF. The full variable domain, rest sourced from reference TRBV5-1 and TRBJ1-1, is KAGVTQTPRYLIKTRGQQVTLSCSPISGHRSVSWYQQTPGQGLQFLFEYFSETQRNKGNFPGRFSGRQFSNSRSEMNVSTLELGDSALYLCASSSSLTGLNTEAFFGQGTRLTVV.

V gene TRBV3-1 (or the pseudogene TRBV3-2) combines with J gene TRBJ1-2; maybe TRBD1 (6 bases). The CDR3 consists of 15 residues. V was shortened by 0 bases and J by 6 bases, with 14 bases between the two germline ends. The germline gives CDR1 LGHDT, CDR2 YNNKEL (reference sequence). CDR3 DNA sequence: TGTGCCAGCAGCCAAGATCTCAGGGGTTCGGATGGCTACACCTTC. Its translation is CASSQDLRGSDGYTF.

The V and J genes are TRBV10-3 and TRBJ2-3, with no clear D. V lost 6 bases, J lost 4 bases, and 23 bases lay in between. Germline lookup yields CDR1 ENHRY and CDR2 SYGVKD. The CDR3 sequence is 17 residues long. DNA for the CDR3: TGTGCCATCAGCTATGCCGTGGGCCAGATGGGTTCAGATACGCAGTATTTT. Amino acid sequence: CAISYAVGQMGSDTQYF.